This entry describes one T cell receptor (beta chain). This CDR3 comprises 17 residues. V gave up 4 bases and J gave up 0 bases; unmatched junction bases: 11. The germline CDR1 and CDR2 sequences are SGDLS and YYNGEE. This sample holds PBMCs from about 9.3 ml fresh peripheral blood. The source of the sample is a study of T cells in Graves' hyperthyroidism and ophthalmopathy. RNA transcripts gave rise to amplified TCR beta CDR3 regions. HTBI primers were employed in a first-round RT-PCR of the TCR CDR3. TCRdb itself ran the multiplex PCR reads through MiXCR, one entry per CDR3 protein. The sample has some 620,000 distinct CDR3 sequences, around 15% seen once.

The chain couples TRBV9 to TRBJ1-2, with 8 bases lining up with TRBD1. The sample was blood. The receptor comes from a woman in her twenties or thirties with Graves' hyperthyroidism. Here the CDR3 reads CASSFSFQTGANYGYTF. In DNA, the CDR3 is TGTGCCAGCAGCTTTAGTTTTCAGACAGGGGCTAACTATGGCTACACCTTC.